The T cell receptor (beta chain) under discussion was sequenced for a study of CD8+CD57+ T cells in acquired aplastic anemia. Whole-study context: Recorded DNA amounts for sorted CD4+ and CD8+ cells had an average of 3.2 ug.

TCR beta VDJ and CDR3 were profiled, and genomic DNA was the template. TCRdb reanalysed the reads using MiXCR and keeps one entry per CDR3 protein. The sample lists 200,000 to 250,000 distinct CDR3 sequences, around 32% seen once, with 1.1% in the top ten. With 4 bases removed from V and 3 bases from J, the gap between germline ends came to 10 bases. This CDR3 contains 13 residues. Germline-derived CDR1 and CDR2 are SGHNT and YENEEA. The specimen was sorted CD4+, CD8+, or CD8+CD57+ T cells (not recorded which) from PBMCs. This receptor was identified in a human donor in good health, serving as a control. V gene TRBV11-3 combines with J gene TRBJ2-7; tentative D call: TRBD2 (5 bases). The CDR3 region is CASSYTGNYEQYF. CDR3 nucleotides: TGTGCCAGCAGCTATACCGGGAACTACGAGCAGTACTTC.